The 26 T cell receptor beta chains listed next were all sequenced from one sample in a study of shared clonotypes between healthy human individuals (dated by TCRdb to the early 2020s). The library was obtained by the immunoSEQ multiplex PCR assay. Entries here come from immuneACCESS through TCRdb and include only in-frame sequences with V and J called. Some clones fail to appear in such tables; in the studies checked, an unresolved V gene covers under half of the shortfall, and the cause of the remainder is unknown. The sample profile shows about 490,000 clones; over 60% of them were found once. Roughly 13% of the sample is held by the ten biggest clonotypes. Sequenced: PBMCs. Source of these receptors: a middle-aged woman in good health. Some clones in this sample may be carry-over from other donors' samples.

The chain joins TRBV4-1 to TRBJ1-5, with D possibly TRBD1 on 5 matching bases. V gave up 0 bases and J gave up 6 bases, with 9 bases separating them. The CDR3 runs 14 residues. The germline CDR1 and CDR2 sequences are MGHRA and YSYEKL. CDR3: CASSQEGVGQPQHF. The CDR3 coding sequence is TGCGCCAGCAGCCAAGAGGGGGTGGGTCAGCCCCAGCATTTT.

Comments on this clone: The identical CDR3 is also encoded by other nucleotide sequences in the sample. This chain's CDR3 is CAWSVGGGNQPQHF. In DNA form, the CDR3 reads TGTGCCTGGAGTGTGGGGGGCGGGAATCAGCCCCAGCATTTT. The rearrangement links TRBV30 to TRBJ1-5, with D maybe TRBD1 (6 bases). Germline V lookup: CDR1 GTSNPN, CDR2 SVGIG (reference sequence). Between the trimmed V and J ends, which lost 0 bases and 4 bases, there was a span of 10 bases. This CDR3 comprises 14 residues. The complete variable domain, with remaining parts taken from reference TRBV30 and TRBJ1-5, reads SQTIHQWPATLVQPVGSPLSLECTVEGTSNPNLYWYRQAAGRGLQLLFYSVGIGQISSEVPQNLSASRPQDRQFILSSKKLLLSDSGFYLCAWSVGGGNQPQHFGDGTRLSIL.

The chain employs TRBV9 and TRBJ1-1, with no clear D. CDR1 and CDR2 (germline): SGDLS, YYNGEE. V was pared by 3 bases and J by 4 bases, with 7 bases between. This CDR3 has 12 amino acids. CDR3 bases: TGTGCCAGCAGCGAGGTAGCCACTGAAGCTTTCTTT. Its protein is CASSEVATEAFF.

The V gene is TRBV6-5, the J gene TRBJ2-5; 8 nucleotides agree with TRBD1. The J call could be wrong; TRBJ2-7 is a better fit for the DNA end. From germline, CDR1 is MNHEY and CDR2 SVGAGI. The CDR3 length is 14 residues. CDR3 protein: CASSSTGAPYEQYF. The CDR3 bases are TGTGCCAGCAGTTCGACAGGGGCCCCCTACGAGCAGTACTTC.

The rearrangement joins TRBV6-4 to TRBJ2-3, with TRBD2 identical over 7 bases. The germline V gene has CDR1 MRHNA and CDR2 SNTAGT. The trim removed 2 bases at V and 5 bases at J, leaving 7 bases unmatched. The CDR3 has 15 residues. The CDR3 reads CASSDIAGAIDTQYF. CDR3 sequence (DNA): TGTGCCAGCAGTGACATTGCGGGAGCGATAGATACGCAGTATTTT.

This clone was counted once. This chain uses TRBV13 with TRBJ2-4; no clear D. Trimming shortened V by 2 bases and J by 0 bases, and 11 bases separated the two germline ends. This CDR3 has 16 amino acids. CDR1 is PRHDT, CDR2 FYEKMQ, per germline (reference sequence). The CDR3 here is CASSLYASIAKNIQYF. DNA of the CDR3: TGTGCCAGCAGCTTATACGCCAGTATAGCCAAAAACATTCAGTACTTC. Drawing the rest from reference TRBV13 and TRBJ2-4, the complete variable domain is AAGVIQSPRHLIKEKRETATLKCYPIPRHDTVYWYQQGPGQDPQFLISFYEKMQSDKGSIPDRFSAQQFSDYHSELNMSSLELGDSALYFCASSLYASIAKNIQYFGAGTRLSVL.

Concerning this clone itself: The sample holds other DNA sequences that translate to the same CDR3. In nucleotides, the CDR3 is TGTGCCAGCAGTCTCGGGAGGTACAATGAGCAGTTCTTC. Residues: CASSLGRYNEQFF. The chain has TRBV27 and TRBJ2-1, with 7 nucleotides matching TRBD2. V lost 5 bases and J lost 4; bases outside the gene matches: 2. CDR3 length: 13 residues. CDR1 MNHEY and CDR2 SMNVEV come from the germline V gene (reference sequence).

The chain is built from TRBV5-5 and TRBJ1-5; a possible D gene is TRBD1 (6 bases). Deletions cut 1 base from V and 6 bases from J, with 14 bases between. Germline lookup yields CDR1 SGHKS and CDR2 YYEKEE (reference sequence). This CDR3 spans 15 amino acids. CDR3 protein: CASSLWLGAGQPQHF. CDR3 DNA sequence: TGTGCCAGCAGCTTGTGGTTGGGGGCGGGTCAGCCCCAGCATTTT.

The chain combines TRBV7-3 with TRBJ1-2; D is ambiguous. Germline V lookup: CDR1 SGHTA, CDR2 FQGTGA. The CDR3 consists of 14 residues. V lost 5 bases and J lost 5, with 15 bases in between. The CDR3 region has the DNA TGTGCCAGCAGCCCAAACCGCGGGGATTATGGCTACACCTTC. It is translated as CASSPNRGDYGYTF.

The gene calls are TRBV7-9 and TRBJ2-5, with D perhaps matching TRBD1 (6 bases). There are 14 residues in the CDR3. The germline gives CDR1 SEHNR, CDR2 FQNEAQ (reference sequence). Trimming took 5 bases from V and 13 from J, leaving 23 bases between them. As DNA, the CDR3 is TGTGCCAGCAGCCCAGGGGCTTCGTCCTGGAAATGGTACTTC. Protein product: CASSPGASSWKWYF.

The chain combines TRBV7-2 with TRBJ2-3; D gene uncertain. Germline CDR1 reads SGHTA; CDR2 reads FQGNSA. V lost 2 bases, J lost 6 bases, and 6 bases lay in between. This CDR3 is built from 12 residues. The CDR3: CASSLNGDTQYF. CDR3 DNA: TGTGCCAGCAGCTTAAACGGCGATACGCAGTATTTT. The entire variable domain, with the rest obtained from reference TRBV7-2 and TRBJ2-3, is as follows: GAGVSQSPSNKVTEKGKDVELRCDPISGHTALYWYRQSLGQGLEFLIYFQGNSAPDKSGLPSDRFSAERTGGSVSTLTIQRTQQEDSAVYLCASSLNGDTQYFGPGTRLTVL.

This sequence joins TRBV5-1 and TRBJ1-1, with a tentative D call TRBD1 (6 bases). This CDR3 comprises 15 residues. Trimming stripped 5 bases from V and 0 bases from J, with 14 bases between. CDR1 is SGHRS, CDR2 YFSETQ, per germline. The CDR3 sequence: CASSLQGFMNTEAFF. Here the CDR3 DNA reads TGCGCCAGCAGTCTCCAGGGGTTTATGAACACTGAAGCTTTCTTT.

The V and J genes are TRBV5-4 and TRBJ1-6; TRBD1 might be the D (6 bases). The ends were cut back, 6 bases at V and 12 bases at J, with 22 bases in the middle. There are 15 residues in the CDR3. Germline lookup yields CDR1 SGHNT and CDR2 YYREEE (reference sequence). In nucleotides, the CDR3 is TGTGCCAGCACCCCCAGACAGGACGGCCTGGGACCCCTCCACTTT. Protein sequence: CASTPRQDGLGPLHF.

The genes are TRBV20-1 and TRBJ1-6; D is unclear. With 4 bases removed from V and 5 bases from J, the gap between germline ends came to 3 bases. CDR1 and CDR2 from the germline V gene are DFQATT and SNEGSKA (reference sequence). The CDR3 is 11 residues long. CDR3 in DNA: TGCAGTGCTACAAATAATTCACCCCTCCACTTT. It specifies CSATNNSPLHF.

The V call is TRBV19, the J call TRBJ2-2, with TRBD2 identical over 7 bases. CDR3 length: 15 amino acids. CDR1 and CDR2 from the germline V gene are LNHDA and SQIVND (reference sequence). The trim removed 3 bases at V and 6 bases at J, leaving 7 bases unmatched. The CDR3: CASSIRGAGAGELFF. The CDR3 region has the DNA TGTGCCAGTAGTATTCGCGGGGCGGGGGCCGGGGAGCTGTTTTTT.

A single count supports this clone. This chain links TRBV5-4 with TRBJ1-1; D may be TRBD1 (6 bases). Germline V CDR1 and CDR2: SGHNT, YYREEE (reference sequence). This CDR3 spans 15 amino acids. With 4 bases removed from V and 2 bases from J, the gap between germline ends came to 15 bases. The CDR3 loop reads CASSATGQGNTEAFF. The CDR3 nucleotides are TGTGCCAGCAGCGCTACAGGGCAGGGAAACACTGAAGCTTTCTTT.

V gene TRBV28 combines with J gene TRBJ1-2; the D gene is possibly TRBD1 (5 bases). Germline lookup yields CDR1 MDHEN and CDR2 SYDVKM. CDR3 length equals 13 residues. The V end lost 6 bases, the J end lost 7 bases, and 15 bases lay between the germline ends. The CDR3 protein is CASRPPGGGGYTF. DNA for the CDR3: TGTGCCAGCAGACCCCCGGGGGGTGGTGGCTACACCTTC.

DNA of the CDR3: TGTGCCAGCAGTCGAGGGACAGGGGACTACAATGAGCAGTTCTTC. Translating gives CASSRGTGDYNEQFF. The chain recombines TRBV28 with TRBJ2-1; 10 positions match TRBD1. Germline V gives CDR1 MDHEN, CDR2 SYDVKM. J gave up 3 bases and V 5 bases, and 4 bases lay outside the gene matches. The CDR3 consists of 15 residues.

The chain carries TRBV4-2 and TRBJ1-5; D remains unclear. The CDR3 totals 15 residues. The germline CDR1 and CDR2 sequences are LGHNA and YNFKEQ. V dropped 1 base and J dropped 4 bases, with 11 bases sitting between them. The CDR3 loop reads CASSQAGGVNQPQHF. CDR3 DNA: TGTGCCAGCAGCCAAGCAGGAGGCGTTAATCAGCCCCAGCATTTT.

This clone was observed at least ten times. Other DNA sequences within the sample encode an identical CDR3. This CDR3 is CASSELDKSGFQETQYF. The CDR3 bases are TGTGCCAGCAGCGAACTGGACAAATCCGGGTTTCAGGAGACCCAGTACTTC. This rearrangement joins TRBV7-9 to TRBJ2-5, with a weak D call TRBD1 (5 bases). CDR1 is SEHNR, CDR2 FQNEAQ, per germline (reference sequence). This CDR3 comprises 17 residues. V was trimmed by 5 bases and J by 5 bases, leaving 24 bases between them.

This rearrangement joins TRBV11-2 to TRBJ2-7; the match to TRBD2 covers 12 bases. The V segment lost 5 bases and the J segment 5 bases; nucleotides outside the gene matches: 4. The CDR3 spans 14 residues. The germline V gene has CDR1 SGHAT and CDR2 FQNNGV. The CDR3 reads CASSMTSGSHEQYF. As DNA, the CDR3 is TGTGCCAGCAGCATGACTAGCGGGAGTCACGAGCAGTACTTC.

The rearrangement joins TRBV6-1 to TRBJ1-4; TRBD1 matches at 7 bases. Germline CDR1 is MNHNS and CDR2 is SASEGT. The CDR3 loop spans 17 amino acids. V lost 4 bases, J lost 3 bases, and 11 bases stayed unmatched. The CDR3 DNA reads TGTGCCAGCAGTGTTACCCCCCCGGGACAGTCTAATGAAAAACTGTTTTTT. The encoded protein is CASSVTPPGQSNEKLFF.

The chain is built from TRBV29-1 and TRBJ2-1, with TRBD2 identical over 7 bases. J gave up 3 bases and V 3 bases, and 5 bases lay outside the gene matches. Germline V CDR1 and CDR2: SQVTM, ANQGSEA. This CDR3 comprises 14 residues. For the CDR3, the DNA is TGCAGCGTTGAGGCGGGAGACGTCTACAATGAGCAGTTCTTC. Its protein is CSVEAGDVYNEQFF.

The sample holds one count of this clone. J is TRBJ2-3 and V is TRBV9; no clear D gene. Germline lookup yields CDR1 SGDLS and CDR2 YYNGEE. CDR3 length: 14 amino acids. Trimming shortened V by 0 bases and J by 5 bases, and 10 bases separated the two germline ends. This chain's CDR3 is CASSVAFIGDTQYF. CDR3 in DNA: TGTGCCAGCAGCGTAGCTTTTATTGGAGATACGCAGTATTTT.

The V gene is TRBV4-2, the J gene TRBJ2-7; 13 bases map to TRBD2. The CDR3 totals 18 residues. Germline CDR1 LGHNA, CDR2 YNFKEQ. Unmatched junction bases numbered 11, after V lost 4 bases and J lost 2 bases. The CDR3 nucleotides read TGTGCCAGCAGCCTCCAAACCCCAACTAGCGGGAGGGCCTACGAGCAGTACTTC. Translating it yields CASSLQTPTSGRAYEQYF.

This chain joins TRBV18 and TRBJ1-2; D possibly corresponds to TRBD1 (5 bases). Looked up from germline, CDR1 is KGHSH and CDR2 is LQKENI. The CDR3 length is 15 residues. V was pared by 3 bases and J by 4 bases, with 15 bases between. The CDR3 sequence: CASSPSRVLTYGYTF. CDR3 nucleotides: TGTGCCAGCTCACCTTCCAGGGTCCTGACCTATGGCTACACCTTC.